A selection of T cell receptor beta chains follows, all from one sample in a study of T-cell reconstitution after alpha-beta-depleted transplantation in children. MiXCR was run by TCRdb on the PCR reads, yielding one entry per CDR3 protein. The repertoire holds a few hundred thousand distinct CDR3 sequences, with approximately 23% as singletons. The material sequenced was PBMCs, mostly from graft donor cells, taken 180 days after TCRalphabeta/CD19-depleted stem cell transplant. The receptors stem from a male patient younger than 18 who had a stem cell transplant for acute lymphoblastic leukemia, so the T cells may come from the graft donor. CDR3s include the opening cysteine and the closing phenylalanine or tryptophan. A D gene is named only where the DNA matches it firmly. Clone size is stated in some rows and not others, as once, few, many or a class when expanded.

cdr3_nt: TGCGCCAGCAGCCAAGAATCGCTAGCGGGAGTAGGAAATGAGCAGTTCTTC
cdr3_aa: CASSQESLAGVGNEQFF
j_call: TRBJ2-1
d_call: TRBD2
v_call: TRBV4-1
cdr3_length: 17
clone_size: .

cdr3_nt: TGTGCCAGCAGTCATGACACAGGCCCCTACACAGATACGCAGTATTTT
cdr3_aa: CASSHDTGPYTDTQYF
j_call: TRBJ2-3
d_call: .
v_call: TRBV5-5
cdr3_length: 16
clone_size: .

cdr3_nt: TGTGCCAGCAGCATGAGGGACAGTCTGGGCAATCAGCCCCAGCATTTT
cdr3_aa: CASSMRDSLGNQPQHF
j_call: TRBJ1-5
d_call: TRBD1
v_call: TRBV11-2
cdr3_length: 16
clone_size: .

cdr3_nt: TGTGCCAGTAGTACTCGGGGTTCTAGCAATCAGCCCCAGCATTTT
cdr3_aa: CASSTRGSSNQPQHF
j_call: TRBJ1-5
d_call: .
v_call: TRBV19
cdr3_length: 15
clone_size: .

cdr3_nt: TGTGCCAGTTCAGGGCCATCCTACAATGAGCAGTTCTTC
cdr3_aa: CASSGPSYNEQFF
j_call: TRBJ2-1
d_call: .
v_call: TRBV7-3
cdr3_length: 13
clone_size: .

cdr3_nt: TGTGCCAGCAGCGTAGCAACTAGCGGGATCTACGAGCAGTACTTC
cdr3_aa: CASSVATSGIYEQYF
j_call: TRBJ2-7
d_call: TRBD2
v_call: TRBV9
cdr3_length: 15
clone_size: .

cdr3_nt: TGTGCCAGTAGCGACACAGGGGTTAGGAATATTAAGTTCTTC
cdr3_aa: CASSDTGVRNIKFF
j_call: TRBJ2-1
d_call: TRBD1
v_call: TRBV19
cdr3_length: 14
clone_size: .

cdr3_nt: TGTGCCAGCAGCCCGATTCTAGGATTTGGCTACACCTTC
cdr3_aa: CASSPILGFGYTF
j_call: TRBJ1-2
d_call: .
v_call: TRBV7-6
cdr3_length: 13
clone_size: few

cdr3_nt: TGTGCCAGCAGCTTAGGTTTGCGGGAGTTCGCAGATACGCAGTATTTT
cdr3_aa: CASSLGLREFADTQYF
j_call: TRBJ2-3
d_call: TRBD2
v_call: TRBV7-9
cdr3_length: 16
clone_size: .

cdr3_nt: TGTGCCATCAGTGGCCGGGACAGGGTCCACGAGCAGTACTTC
cdr3_aa: CAISGRDRVHEQYF
j_call: TRBJ2-7
d_call: TRBD1
v_call: TRBV10-3
cdr3_length: 14
clone_size: .

cdr3_nt: TGCGCCAGCAGCTACGGGACAACATGGTCTGAGACCCAGTACTTC
cdr3_aa: CASSYGTTWSETQYF
j_call: TRBJ2-5
d_call: .
v_call: TRBV5-1
cdr3_length: 15
clone_size: .

cdr3_nt: TGTGCCAGCAGTTCCCTGACTAGGGCAACAGATACGCAGTATTTT
cdr3_aa: CASSSLTRATDTQYF
j_call: TRBJ2-3
d_call: .
v_call: TRBV27
cdr3_length: 15
clone_size: .

cdr3_nt: TGTGCCAGCAGCCAAGATTACAGCGAAGCCTACGAGCAGTACTTC
cdr3_aa: CASSQDYSEAYEQYF
j_call: TRBJ2-7
d_call: .
v_call: TRBV3-1
cdr3_length: 15
clone_size: .

cdr3_nt: TGTGCCAGCACCTCCGAGGGACAGGGGGCCTACGAGCAGTACTTC
cdr3_aa: CASTSEGQGAYEQYF
j_call: TRBJ2-7
d_call: TRBD1
v_call: TRBV7-9
cdr3_length: 15
clone_size: .

cdr3_nt: TGTGCCAGCAGCTTAGCGGGGAGGAACACTGAAGCTTTCTTT
cdr3_aa: CASSLAGRNTEAFF
j_call: TRBJ1-1
d_call: .
v_call: TRBV7-2
cdr3_length: 14
clone_size: many

cdr3_nt: TGCAGTGCTGGGACAGCCTCGAGCTCTGGGGCCAACGTCCTGACTTTC
cdr3_aa: CSAGTASSSGANVLTF
j_call: TRBJ2-6
d_call: TRBD1
v_call: TRBV20-1
cdr3_length: 16
clone_size: few

cdr3_nt: TGTGCCAGCAGTTTATTGGGATACTACCAAGAGACCCAGTACTTC
cdr3_aa: CASSLLGYYQETQYF
j_call: TRBJ2-5
d_call: .
v_call: TRBV27
cdr3_length: 15
clone_size: .

cdr3_nt: TGTGCCAGCAGCTTAGCGCCGAGGTTCCAAGAGACCCAGTACTTC
cdr3_aa: CASSLAPRFQETQYF
j_call: TRBJ2-5
d_call: .
v_call: TRBV7-9
cdr3_length: 15
clone_size: .

cdr3_nt: TGTGCCAGCTCCCCGTCGGGTCCGGGAGCTAGCGAGCAGTACTTC
cdr3_aa: CASSPSGPGASEQYF
j_call: TRBJ2-7
d_call: .
v_call: TRBV18
cdr3_length: 15
clone_size: few

cdr3_nt: TGTGCCAGCAGCGCGTTACGGGGGACTGAAGCTTTCTTT
cdr3_aa: CASSALRGTEAFF
j_call: TRBJ1-1
d_call: .
v_call: TRBV9
cdr3_length: 13
clone_size: .

cdr3_nt: TGTGCCAGCAACCCGGGGGGTGGGGGGACCCAGTACTTC
cdr3_aa: CASNPGGGGTQYF
j_call: TRBJ2-5
d_call: TRBD2
v_call: TRBV6-1
cdr3_length: 13
clone_size: .

cdr3_nt: TGTGCCAGCAGCTTGGCCGTTCTTCGCAATCAGCCCCAGCATTTT
cdr3_aa: CASSLAVLRNQPQHF
j_call: TRBJ1-5
d_call: .
v_call: TRBV5-5
cdr3_length: 15
clone_size: .

cdr3_nt: TGCAGTGCTAGAGGCCGCCCCGGACTAGCGGTTGAGCAGTTCTTC
cdr3_aa: CSARGRPGLAVEQFF
j_call: TRBJ2-1
d_call: TRBD2
v_call: TRBV20-1
cdr3_length: 15
clone_size: few

cdr3_nt: TGTGCCAGCAGCTTAGTTGCGGCAGGCCCTTGGGGCCTCTCTGGAAACACCATATATTTT
cdr3_aa: CASSLVAAGPWGLSGNTIYF
j_call: TRBJ1-3
d_call: .
v_call: TRBV13
cdr3_length: 20
clone_size: .

cdr3_nt: TGCGCCACGGGGAGACCTAGCGGGAGGCTTTTACGCGAGCAGTACTTC
cdr3_aa: CATGRPSGRLLREQYF
j_call: TRBJ2-7
d_call: TRBD2
v_call: TRBV10-2
cdr3_length: 16
clone_size: few

cdr3_nt: TGTGCCAGCAGTTTACCTTTAGCGGGTCGCTACAATGAGCAGTTCTTC
cdr3_aa: CASSLPLAGRYNEQFF
j_call: TRBJ2-1
d_call: TRBD2
v_call: TRBV2
cdr3_length: 16
clone_size: .

cdr3_nt: TGTGCCAGCAGCTCGTCTAGCGGGAGGCCCGGAGGAAGCTACAATGAGCAGTTCTTC
cdr3_aa: CASSSSSGRPGGSYNEQFF
j_call: TRBJ2-1
d_call: TRBD2
v_call: TRBV5-4
cdr3_length: 19
clone_size: few

cdr3_nt: TGCAGTGCTAGAGAAGTTGCAGGCGGGTACTTC
cdr3_aa: CSAREVAGGYF
j_call: TRBJ2-5
d_call: .
v_call: TRBV20-1
cdr3_length: 11
clone_size: few

cdr3_nt: TGTGCCAGCAGCCCTCCTCCCGGGACTAGCGTTTACGAGCAGTACTTC
cdr3_aa: CASSPPPGTSVYEQYF
j_call: TRBJ2-7
d_call: TRBD2
v_call: TRBV9
cdr3_length: 16
clone_size: .